The next 22 T cell receptor beta chains were all read from a single sample in a study of human T cells and chemical hapten exposure (dated by TCRdb to the early 2020s). This sample's treatment or condition label indicates: therapeutic diphenylcyclopropenone sensitization with weekly scalp DPC. During library preparation, unique molecular identifiers were attached to individual cDNA molecules so that TCRs could be counted quantitatively and reproducibly. In TCRdb, the public reads were trimmed at Q25 with fastp and aligned with MiXCR, with productive beta chains retained. Rows matching on CDR3 protein sequence are summarized as one entry with the most common DNA and genes. Within this sample are about 4,100 distinct CDR3 sequences, with approximately 47% of them counted one time only. The ten biggest clones cover around 3.3% of the sample. The specimen comprised whole blood, sampled before DPC sensitization or 2, 6, or about 24 weeks after (not recorded which). All receptors derive from an adult with alopecia areata. Some clones in this sample may be carry-over from other donors' samples. This table probably holds off-target reads from a library built for another chain.

The CDR3 nucleotides read TGTGCCAGCATCTCCGGGGTGAGCAATGAGCAGTTCTTC. This encodes CASISGVSNEQFF. The V and J genes are TRBV28 and TRBJ2-1, with TRBD2 as a possible D gene (5 bases). The germline CDR1 and CDR2 sequences are MDHEN and SYDVKM. This CDR3 is built from 13 residues. Trimming left V 7 bases short and J 6 bases short, with 13 bases between.

CDR3 residues: CASSPGAGSYSPLHF. For the CDR3, the DNA is TGTGCCAGCAGTCCCGGGGCAGGGTCCTATTCACCCCTCCACTTT. The V gene is TRBV6-2 or TRBV6-3, the J gene TRBJ1-6; perhaps TRBD1 as D (5 bases). Trimming cost V 5 bases and J 8 bases, with 16 bases left between them. The CDR3 sequence is 15 residues long. The germline CDR1 and CDR2 sequences are MNHEY and SVGEGT.

This clonotype was observed a few times. V and J are TRBV11-2 and TRBJ2-7, with no clear D. Deletions cut 1 base from V and 0 bases from J, with 13 bases between. In germline, CDR1 is SGHAT, CDR2 FQNNGV. The CDR3 length is 16 residues. The CDR3 DNA is TGTGCCAGCAGCTTAGGGGTGTCAGCCCACTCCTACGAGCAGTACTTC. Translation gives CASSLGVSAHSYEQYF.

V is TRBV24-1 and J is TRBJ2-3, with D uncertain. Germline V gene lookup returns CDR1 KGHDR and CDR2 SFDVKD. The CDR3 is 14 amino acids. Trimming took 5 bases from V and 6 from J, leaving 14 bases between them. This CDR3 is CATSAPTRRDTQYF. The CDR3 DNA reads TGTGCCACCAGTGCCCCAACCCGGCGGGATACGCAGTATTTT.

The chain recombines TRBV14 with TRBJ2-1; no firm D call. Germline assignment: CDR1 SGHDN and CDR2 FVKESK. The CDR3 covers 14 residues. Trimming shortened V by 0 bases and J by 6 bases, and 9 bases separated the two germline ends. Here the CDR3 DNA reads TGTGCCAGCAGCCAAGATCCCGCCCTCAATGAGCAGTTCTTC. The encoded protein is CASSQDPALNEQFF.

The sample holds a few counts of this clonotype. The rearrangement uses TRBV7-3 and TRBJ2-1, with TRBD2 identical over 9 bases. Trimming removed 4 bases from V and 4 bases from J; junction bases left unmatched: 5. CDR1 is SGHTA, CDR2 FQGTGA, per germline. The CDR3 totals 15 residues. The CDR3 region has the DNA TGTGCCAGCAGCTCGGGACTAGCTCTGTACAATGAGCAGTTCTTC. Its protein is CASSSGLALYNEQFF.

CDR3: CASSSGSGADTQYF. DNA of the CDR3: TGTGCCAGCAGCTCTGGATCCGGGGCAGATACGCAGTATTTT. The rearrangement joins TRBV7-3 to TRBJ2-3; D may be TRBD2 (5 bases). The CDR3 is 14 residues long. CDR1 SGHTA and CDR2 FQGTGA come from the germline V gene. V was trimmed by 4 bases and J by 4 bases, leaving 12 bases between them. Full variable domain (remainder filled in from reference TRBV7-3 and TRBJ2-3): GAGVSQTPSNKVTEKGKYVELRCDPISGHTALYWYRQSLGQGPEFLIYFQGTGAADDSGLPNDRFFAVRPEGSVSTLKIQRTERGDSAVYLCASSSGSGADTQYFGPGTRLTVL.

This clonotype showed up just once. V gene TRBV20-1 combines with J gene TRBJ2-1, with 7 positions matching TRBD1. There are 13 residues in the CDR3. Trimming took 6 bases from V and 2 from J; bases not matched to a gene: 4. Germline loops: CDR1 DFQATT, CDR2 SNEGSKA (reference sequence). CDR3 residues: CSAPDRTYNEQFF. The CDR3 nucleotides read TGCAGTGCGCCGGACAGGACCTACAATGAGCAGTTCTTC.

This rearrangement joins TRBV7-7 to TRBJ2-2; 10 nucleotides agree with TRBD1. The CDR3 contains 16 residues. V lost 5 bases to trimming and J lost 6 bases; unmatched junction nucleotides: 9. Germline CDR1 and CDR2: SSHAT and FNYEAQ (reference sequence). The CDR3 here is CASSPGTGVISGELFF. The CDR3, as DNA: TGTGCCAGCAGCCCCGGGACAGGGGTTATCTCCGGGGAGCTGTTTTTT.

The V gene is TRBV2, the J gene TRBJ2-1, with 8 nucleotides matching TRBD1. The CDR3 totals 11 residues. From germline, CDR1 is SNHLY and CDR2 FYNNEI. After removal of 4 bases from V and 12 bases from J, the junction contained 2 bases not matched to a gene. The chain's CDR3 is CASSGTGSQFF. CDR3 sequence (DNA): TGTGCCAGCAGTGGGACAGGGTCGCAGTTCTTC.

This clonotype showed up just a few times. The chain has TRBV7-9 and TRBJ1-1; D call uncertain. This CDR3 is 15 amino acids long. Germline CDR1 is SEHNR and CDR2 is FQNEAQ (reference sequence). The ends were cut back, 0 bases at V and 3 bases at J, with 11 bases in the middle. CDR3 DNA: TGTGCCAGCAGCTTAGCAGGGTGGAGGGACACTGAAGCTTTCTTT. Translation gives CASSLAGWRDTEAFF.

The genes are TRBV10-3 and TRBJ2-7; D ambiguous. The CDR3 loop spans 16 amino acids. Germline CDR1 ENHRY, CDR2 SYGVKD. Trimming left V 3 bases short and J 0 bases short, with 15 bases between. CDR3 nucleotides: TGTGCCATCAGTGATATGGTGGGCCCAAGCTCCTACGAGCAGTACTTC. Residues: CAISDMVGPSSYEQYF.

Regarding this clonotype: An end of the junction does not agree with germline; a read error may underlie this. The V and J genes are TRBV7-7 and TRBJ2-1; 10 bases agree with TRBD2. Germline CDR1 SSHAT, CDR2 FNYEAQ (reference sequence). The length of the CDR3 is 16 residues. The CDR3: CASSPRASGRGYEQFF. The CDR3, as DNA: TGTGCTAGCAGCCCGAGGGCTAGCGGGAGAGGATATGAGCAGTTCTTC.

V is TRBV7-3 and J is TRBJ2-5, with 10 bases identical to TRBD2. Germline loops: CDR1 SGHTA, CDR2 FQGTGA. CDR3 length: 14 residues. V lost 5 bases, J lost 2 bases, and 2 bases stayed unmatched. The CDR3 DNA reads as TGTGCCAGCAGCCCAGCGGGGGGGCAAGAGACCCAGTACTTC. It yields the protein CASSPAGGQETQYF.

The rearrangement joins TRBV6-5 to TRBJ2-3, with TRBD1 matching 7 bases. The junction had 4 bases not matched to a gene; V was cut back by 2 bases and J by 2 bases. Germline CDR1 and CDR2: MNHEY and SVGAGI. The CDR3 is 15 amino acids. CDR3 in amino acids: CASSYKTGTTDTQYF. The CDR3 bases are TGTGCCAGCAGTTACAAGACAGGGACCACAGATACGCAGTATTTT.

This chain uses TRBV6-5 with TRBJ2-7; 10 nucleotides line up with TRBD2. CDR3 length equals 16 residues. Trimming took 8 bases from V and 2 from J; bases not matched to a gene: 12. Per germline, CDR1 MNHEY and CDR2 SVGAGI. CDR3 protein: CASSRGIAGGTYEQYF. As DNA, the CDR3 is TGTGCCAGCTCGCGGGGGATAGCGGGAGGCACCTACGAGCAGTACTTC.

This clonotype has just a few counts. This rearrangement joins TRBV3-1 to TRBJ2-3; D unresolved. Trimming removed 4 bases from V and 6 bases from J, with 8 bases in between. This CDR3 spans 12 amino acids. Germline assignment: CDR1 LGHDT and CDR2 YNNKEL (reference sequence). This CDR3 is CASSRPTDTQYF. The CDR3 DNA sequence: TGTGCCAGCAGCCGCCCGACCGATACGCAGTATTTT.

This clonotype was counted between two and nine times. The chain recombines TRBV28 with TRBJ2-7; TRBD2 is a possible D gene (5 bases). The CDR3 sequence is 14 residues long. The germline V gene has CDR1 MDHEN and CDR2 SYDVKM. With 2 bases removed from V and 3 bases from J, the gap between germline ends came to 11 bases. The CDR3 coding sequence is TGTGCCAGCAGTTTAGGGAGTTACGACTACGAGCAGTACTTC. Translating gives CASSLGSYDYEQYF.

This chain connects TRBV29-1 to TRBJ2-2; no reliable D call. Germline CDR1 and CDR2: SQVTM and ANQGSEA. With 7 bases removed from V and 4 bases from J, the gap between germline ends came to 10 bases. This CDR3 comprises 12 residues. CDR3 DNA sequence: TGCAGCGCCCAGGCAATCACCGGGGAGCTGTTTTTT. As protein: CSAQAITGELFF.

This chain connects TRBV7-2 to TRBJ2-3, with 9 bases identical to TRBD2. Per the germline V gene, CDR1 is SGHTA and CDR2 is FQGNSA. V lost 1 base to trimming and J lost 5 bases; unmatched junction nucleotides: 4. The CDR3 is made up of 15 amino acids. The CDR3 region has the DNA TGTGCCAGCAGCTTAGGGAGACTAGCGGAAGATACGCAGTATTTT. It specifies CASSLGRLAEDTQYF. Full variable domain (remainder filled in from reference TRBV7-2 and TRBJ2-3): GAGVSQSPSNKVTEKGKDVELRCDPISGHTALYWYRQSLGQGLEFLIYFQGNSAPDKSGLPSDRFSAERTGGSVSTLTIQRTQQEDSAVYLCASSLGRLAEDTQYFGPGTRLTVL.

The gene calls are TRBV7-2 and TRBJ2-4; 8 nucleotides align to TRBD2. This CDR3 is built from 15 residues. The V gene end was trimmed by 4 bases and the J gene end by 5 bases; junction bases not matched to a gene: 7. CDR1 is SGHTA, CDR2 FQGNSA, per germline. CDR3 sequence (DNA): TGTGCCAGCAGCTCGGCGGGGGGACCCCAAAACATTCAGTACTTC. It translates to CASSSAGGPQNIQYF.

This chain uses TRBV5-4 with TRBJ2-2; D call uncertain. CDR1 is SGHNT, CDR2 YYREEE, per germline (reference sequence). The CDR3 length is 13 residues. V lost 3 bases and J 4 bases, leaving 7 bases between the germline ends. The CDR3: CASSSLGTGELFF. The DNA for the CDR3 is TGTGCCAGCAGCTCCCTGGGCACCGGGGAGCTGTTTTTT.